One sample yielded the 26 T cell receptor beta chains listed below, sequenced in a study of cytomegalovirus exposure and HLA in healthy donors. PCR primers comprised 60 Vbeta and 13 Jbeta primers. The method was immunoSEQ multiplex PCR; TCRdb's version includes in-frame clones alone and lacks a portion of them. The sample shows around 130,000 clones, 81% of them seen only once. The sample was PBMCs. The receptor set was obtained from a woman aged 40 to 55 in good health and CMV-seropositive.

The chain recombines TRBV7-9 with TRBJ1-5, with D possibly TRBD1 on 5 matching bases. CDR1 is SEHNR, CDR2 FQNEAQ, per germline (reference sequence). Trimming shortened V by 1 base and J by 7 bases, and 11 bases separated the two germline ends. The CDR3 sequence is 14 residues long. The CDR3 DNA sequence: TGTGCCAGCAGCTTAGGGTCAGGGTGGCAGCCCCAGCATTTT. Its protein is CASSLGSGWQPQHF.

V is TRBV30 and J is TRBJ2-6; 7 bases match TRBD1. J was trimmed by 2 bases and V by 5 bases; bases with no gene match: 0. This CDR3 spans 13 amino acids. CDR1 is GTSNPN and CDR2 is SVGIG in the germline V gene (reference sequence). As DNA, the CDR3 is TGTGCCTGGGACAGGGCTGGGGCCAACGTCCTGACTTTC. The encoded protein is CAWDRAGANVLTF.

The CDR3 protein is CASSLGPVSSGGYTF. CDR3 nucleotides: TGTGCCAGCAGTCTAGGTCCAGTCAGTTCCGGAGGCTACACCTTC. V and J are TRBV6-5 and TRBJ1-2; D is unresolved. V was pared by 5 bases and J by 8 bases, with 21 bases between. Germline lookup yields CDR1 MNHEY and CDR2 SVGAGI. The CDR3 has 15 residues.

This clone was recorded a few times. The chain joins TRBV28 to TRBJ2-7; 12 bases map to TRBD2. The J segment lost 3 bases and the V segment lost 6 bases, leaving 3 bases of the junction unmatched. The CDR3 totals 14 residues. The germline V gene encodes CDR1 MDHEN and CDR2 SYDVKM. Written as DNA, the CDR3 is TGTGCCAGCAGGACTAGCGGGAGATTCTACGAGCAGTACTTC. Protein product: CASRTSGRFYEQYF.

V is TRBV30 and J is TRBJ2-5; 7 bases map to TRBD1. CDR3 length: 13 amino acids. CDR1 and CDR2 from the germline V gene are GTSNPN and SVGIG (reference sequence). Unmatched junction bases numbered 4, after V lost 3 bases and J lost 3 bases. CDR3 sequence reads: CAWSLGGEETQYF. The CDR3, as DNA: TGTGCCTGGAGCCTAGGGGGCGAAGAGACCCAGTACTTC.

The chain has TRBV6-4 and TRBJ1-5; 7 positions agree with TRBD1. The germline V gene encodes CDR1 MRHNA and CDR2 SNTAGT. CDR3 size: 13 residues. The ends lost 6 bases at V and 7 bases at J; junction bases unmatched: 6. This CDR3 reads CASSHRGGQPQHF. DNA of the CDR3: TGTGCCAGCAGCCACAGGGGCGGACAGCCCCAGCATTTT.

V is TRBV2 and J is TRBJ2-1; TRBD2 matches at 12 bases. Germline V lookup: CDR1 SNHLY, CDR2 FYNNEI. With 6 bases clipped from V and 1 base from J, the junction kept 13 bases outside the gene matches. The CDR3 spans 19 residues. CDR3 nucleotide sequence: TGTGCCAGCAGGGATTTTTGGACTAGCGGGGTGCGGTCCTACAATGAGCAGTTCTTC. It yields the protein CASRDFWTSGVRSYNEQFF. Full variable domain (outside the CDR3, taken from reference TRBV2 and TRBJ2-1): EPEVTQTPSHQVTQMGQEVILRCVPISNHLYFYWYRQILGQKVEFLVSFYNNEISEKSEIFDDQFSVERPDGSNFTLKIRSTKLEDSAMYFCASRDFWTSGVRSYNEQFFGPGTRLTVL.

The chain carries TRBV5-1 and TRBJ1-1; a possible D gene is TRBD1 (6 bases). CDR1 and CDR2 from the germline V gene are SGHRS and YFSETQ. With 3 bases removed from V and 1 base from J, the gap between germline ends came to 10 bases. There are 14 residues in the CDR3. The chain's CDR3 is CASSSDSTNTEAFF. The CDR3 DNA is TGCGCCAGCAGCTCGGACAGTACGAACACTGAAGCTTTCTTT.

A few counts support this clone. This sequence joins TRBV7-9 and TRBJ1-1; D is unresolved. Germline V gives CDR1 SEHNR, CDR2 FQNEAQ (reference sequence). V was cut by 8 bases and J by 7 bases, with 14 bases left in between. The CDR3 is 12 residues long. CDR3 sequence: CASGQVGFEAFF. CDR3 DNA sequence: TGTGCCAGCGGGCAGGTGGGTTTTGAAGCTTTCTTT.

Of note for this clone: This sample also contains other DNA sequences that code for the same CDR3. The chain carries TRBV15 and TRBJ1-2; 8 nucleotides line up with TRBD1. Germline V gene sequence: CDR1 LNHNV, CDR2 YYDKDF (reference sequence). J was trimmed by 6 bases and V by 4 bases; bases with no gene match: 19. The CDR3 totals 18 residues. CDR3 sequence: CATSTHQIMDRDKDGYTF. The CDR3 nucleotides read TGTGCCACCAGCACCCACCAGATTATGGACAGGGATAAGGATGGCTACACCTTC. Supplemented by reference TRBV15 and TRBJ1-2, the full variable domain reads DAMVIQNPRYQVTQFGKPVTLSCSQTLNHNVMYWYQQKSSQAPKLLFHYYDKDFNNEADTPDNFQSRRPNTSFCFLDIRSPGLGDTAMYLCATSTHQIMDRDKDGYTFGSGTRLTVV.

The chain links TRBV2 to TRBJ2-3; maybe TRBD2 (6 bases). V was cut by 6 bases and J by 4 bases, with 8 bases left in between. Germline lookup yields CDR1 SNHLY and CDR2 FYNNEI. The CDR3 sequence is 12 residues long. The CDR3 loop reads CASRGEADTQYF. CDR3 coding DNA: TGTGCCAGCAGGGGGGAGGCAGATACGCAGTATTTT.

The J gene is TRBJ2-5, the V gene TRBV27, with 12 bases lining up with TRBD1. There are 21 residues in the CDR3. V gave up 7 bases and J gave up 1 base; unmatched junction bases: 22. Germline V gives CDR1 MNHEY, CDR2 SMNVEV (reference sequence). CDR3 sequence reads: CASTTIPPGQGARARQETQYF. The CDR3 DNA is TGTGCCAGCACCACAATTCCCCCGGGACAGGGGGCCCGAGCCCGCCAAGAGACCCAGTACTTC.

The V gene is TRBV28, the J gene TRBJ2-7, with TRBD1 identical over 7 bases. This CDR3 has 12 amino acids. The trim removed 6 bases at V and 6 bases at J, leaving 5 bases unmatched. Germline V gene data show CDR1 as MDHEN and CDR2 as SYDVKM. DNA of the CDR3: TGTGCCAGCAGGGAACAGGGGAGCGAGCAGTACTTC. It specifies CASREQGSEQYF.

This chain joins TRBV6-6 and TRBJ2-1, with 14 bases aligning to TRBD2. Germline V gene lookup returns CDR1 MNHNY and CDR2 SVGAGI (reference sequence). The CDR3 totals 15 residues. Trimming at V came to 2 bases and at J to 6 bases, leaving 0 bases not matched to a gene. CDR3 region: CASSYGTSGSNEQFF. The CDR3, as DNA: TGTGCCAGCAGTTACGGGACTAGCGGGAGCAATGAGCAGTTCTTC.

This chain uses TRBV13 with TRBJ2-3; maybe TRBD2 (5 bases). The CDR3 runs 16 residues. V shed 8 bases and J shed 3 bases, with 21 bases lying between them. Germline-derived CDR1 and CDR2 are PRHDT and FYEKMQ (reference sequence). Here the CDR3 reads CASRGLQDLATDTQYF. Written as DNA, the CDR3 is TGTGCCAGCCGAGGGCTGCAGGACCTGGCGACAGATACGCAGTATTTT. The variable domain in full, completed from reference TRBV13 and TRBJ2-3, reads AAGVIQSPRHLIKEKRETATLKCYPIPRHDTVYWYQQGPGQDPQFLISFYEKMQSDKGSIPDRFSAQQFSDYHSELNMSSLELGDSALYFCASRGLQDLATDTQYFGPGTRLTVL.

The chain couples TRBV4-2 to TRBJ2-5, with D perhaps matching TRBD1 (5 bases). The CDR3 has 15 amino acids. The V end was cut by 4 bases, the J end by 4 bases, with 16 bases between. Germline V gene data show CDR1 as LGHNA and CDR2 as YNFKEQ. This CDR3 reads CASSLSRAGRETQYF. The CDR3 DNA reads TGTGCCAGCAGCCTTAGTCGGGCAGGGCGAGAGACCCAGTACTTC.

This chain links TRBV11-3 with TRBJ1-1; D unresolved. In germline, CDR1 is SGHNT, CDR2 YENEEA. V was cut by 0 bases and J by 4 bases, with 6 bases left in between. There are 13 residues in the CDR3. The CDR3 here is CASSLEGVTEAFF. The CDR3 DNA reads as TGTGCCAGCAGCTTAGAGGGAGTCACTGAAGCTTTCTTT.

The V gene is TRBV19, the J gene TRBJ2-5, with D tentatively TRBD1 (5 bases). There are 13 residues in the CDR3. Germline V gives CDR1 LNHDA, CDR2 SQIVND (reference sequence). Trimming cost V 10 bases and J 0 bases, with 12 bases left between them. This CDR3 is CATSRADQETQYF. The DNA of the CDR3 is TGTGCCACCTCCAGGGCGGACCAAGAGACCCAGTACTTC.

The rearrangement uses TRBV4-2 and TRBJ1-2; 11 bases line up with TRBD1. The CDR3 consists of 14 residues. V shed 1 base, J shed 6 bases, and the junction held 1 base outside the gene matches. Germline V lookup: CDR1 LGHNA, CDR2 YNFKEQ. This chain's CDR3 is CASSQGTGGDGYTF. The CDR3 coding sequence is TGTGCCAGCAGCCAAGGGACAGGGGGCGATGGCTACACCTTC.

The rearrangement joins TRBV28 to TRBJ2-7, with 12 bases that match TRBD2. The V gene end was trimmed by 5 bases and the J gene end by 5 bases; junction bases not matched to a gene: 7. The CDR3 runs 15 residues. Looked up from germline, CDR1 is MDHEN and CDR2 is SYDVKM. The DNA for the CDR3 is TGTGCCAGCAGTCTAAGACTAGCGGGAGCCAACGAGCAGTACTTC. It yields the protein CASSLRLAGANEQYF.

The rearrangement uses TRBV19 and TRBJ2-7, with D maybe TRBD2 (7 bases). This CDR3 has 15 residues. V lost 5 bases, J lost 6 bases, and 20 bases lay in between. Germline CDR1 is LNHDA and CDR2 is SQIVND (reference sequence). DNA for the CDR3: TGTGCCAGTAGTGTCGAGGGGGGGGGCGCCGGCGAGCAGTACTTC. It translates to CASSVEGGGAGEQYF.

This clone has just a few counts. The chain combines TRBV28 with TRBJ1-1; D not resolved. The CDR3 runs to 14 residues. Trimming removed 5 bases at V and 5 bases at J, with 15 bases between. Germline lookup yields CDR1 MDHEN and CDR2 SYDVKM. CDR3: CASSGRGVGTEAFF. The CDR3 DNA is TGTGCCAGCAGTGGGCGCGGGGTCGGGACTGAAGCTTTCTTT.

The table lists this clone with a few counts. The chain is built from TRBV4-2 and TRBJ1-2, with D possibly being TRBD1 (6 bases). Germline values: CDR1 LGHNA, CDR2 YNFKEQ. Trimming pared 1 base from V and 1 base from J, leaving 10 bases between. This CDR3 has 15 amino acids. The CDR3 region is CASSQAAGVNYGYTF. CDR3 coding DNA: TGTGCCAGCAGCCAAGCCGCAGGGGTTAACTATGGCTACACCTTC.

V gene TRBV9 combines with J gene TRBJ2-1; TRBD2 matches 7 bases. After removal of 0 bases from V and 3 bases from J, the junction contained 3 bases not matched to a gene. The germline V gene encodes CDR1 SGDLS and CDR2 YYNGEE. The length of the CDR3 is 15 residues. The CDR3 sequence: CASSVELADYNEQFF. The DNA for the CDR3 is TGTGCCAGCAGCGTAGAGCTAGCGGACTACAATGAGCAGTTCTTC.

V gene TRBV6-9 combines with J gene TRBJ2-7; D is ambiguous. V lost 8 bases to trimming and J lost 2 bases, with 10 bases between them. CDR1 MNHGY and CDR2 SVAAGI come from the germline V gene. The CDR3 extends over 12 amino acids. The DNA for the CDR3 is TGTGCCAGCTCCGCAGGAACCTACGAGCAGTACTTC. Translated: CASSAGTYEQYF.

This chain's CDR3 is CASSPFWEGRDTQYF. For the CDR3, the DNA is TGTGCCAGCAGCCCCTTTTGGGAGGGCCGGGATACGCAGTATTTT. The rearrangement links TRBV5-6 to TRBJ2-3; 7 bases are shared with TRBD2. Germline CDR1 reads SGHDT; CDR2 reads YYEEEE. This CDR3 contains 15 residues. With 4 bases clipped from V and 6 bases from J, the junction kept 11 bases outside the gene matches.